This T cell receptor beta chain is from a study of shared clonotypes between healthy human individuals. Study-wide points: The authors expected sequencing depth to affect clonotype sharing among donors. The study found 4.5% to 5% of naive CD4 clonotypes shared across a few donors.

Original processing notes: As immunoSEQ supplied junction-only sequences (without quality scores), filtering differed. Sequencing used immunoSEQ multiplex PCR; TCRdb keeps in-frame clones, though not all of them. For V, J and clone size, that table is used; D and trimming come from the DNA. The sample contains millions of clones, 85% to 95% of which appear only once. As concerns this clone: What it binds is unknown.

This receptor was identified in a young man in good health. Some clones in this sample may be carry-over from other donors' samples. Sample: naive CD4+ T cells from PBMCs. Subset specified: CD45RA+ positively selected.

The CDR3 DNA reads as TGTGCCAGCAGCCCGGTACGGCCGTACGGTACGCAGTATTTT. Translating gives CASSPVRPYGTQYF. The gene calls are TRBV14 and TRBJ2-3; D is undetermined. The CDR3 is 14 amino acids. Germline V gives CDR1 SGHDN, CDR2 FVKESK. V gave up 4 bases and J gave up 8 bases, with 16 bases separating them.